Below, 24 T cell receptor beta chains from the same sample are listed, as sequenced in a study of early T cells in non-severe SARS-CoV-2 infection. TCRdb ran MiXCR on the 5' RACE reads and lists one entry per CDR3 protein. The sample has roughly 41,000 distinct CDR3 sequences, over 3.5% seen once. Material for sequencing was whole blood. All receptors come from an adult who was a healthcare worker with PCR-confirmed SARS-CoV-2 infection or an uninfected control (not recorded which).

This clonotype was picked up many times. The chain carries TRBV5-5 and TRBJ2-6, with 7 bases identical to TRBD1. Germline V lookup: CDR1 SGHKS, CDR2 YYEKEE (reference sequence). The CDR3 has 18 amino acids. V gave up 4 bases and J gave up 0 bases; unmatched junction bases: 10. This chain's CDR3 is CASSPTWGTDSGANVLTF. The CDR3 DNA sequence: TGTGCCAGCAGCCCGACGTGGGGGACAGACTCTGGGGCCAACGTCCTGACTTTC.

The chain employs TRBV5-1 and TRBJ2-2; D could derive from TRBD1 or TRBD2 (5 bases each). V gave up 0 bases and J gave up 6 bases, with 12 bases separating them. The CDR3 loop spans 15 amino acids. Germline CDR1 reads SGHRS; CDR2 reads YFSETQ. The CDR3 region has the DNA TGCGCCAGCAGCTTGGGGGGGATGTCCCCCGGGGAGCTGTTTTTT. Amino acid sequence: CASSLGGMSPGELFF. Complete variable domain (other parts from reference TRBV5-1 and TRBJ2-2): KAGVTQTPRYLIKTRGQQVTLSCSPISGHRSVSWYQQTPGQGLQFLFEYFSETQRNKGNFPGRFSGRQFSNSRSEMNVSTLELGDSALYLCASSLGGMSPGELFFGEGSRLTVL.

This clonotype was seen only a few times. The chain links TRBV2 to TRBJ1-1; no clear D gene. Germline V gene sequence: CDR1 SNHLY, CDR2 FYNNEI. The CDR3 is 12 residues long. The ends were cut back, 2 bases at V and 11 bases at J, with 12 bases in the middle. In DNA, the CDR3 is TGTGCCAGCAGTGAAATCCGGCAGAACGCTTTCTTT. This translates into CASSEIRQNAFF.

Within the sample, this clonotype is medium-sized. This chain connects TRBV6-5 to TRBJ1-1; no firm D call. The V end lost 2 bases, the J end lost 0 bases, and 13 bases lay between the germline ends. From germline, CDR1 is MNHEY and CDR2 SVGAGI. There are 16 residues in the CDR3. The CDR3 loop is CASSYGVGGLNTEAFF. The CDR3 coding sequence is TGTGCCAGCAGTTACGGGGTCGGAGGATTGAACACTGAAGCTTTCTTT.

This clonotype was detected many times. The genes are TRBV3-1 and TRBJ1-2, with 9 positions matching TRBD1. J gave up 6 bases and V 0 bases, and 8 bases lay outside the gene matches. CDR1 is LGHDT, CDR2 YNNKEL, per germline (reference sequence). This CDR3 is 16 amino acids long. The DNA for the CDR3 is TGTGCCAGCAGCCAAGATCTGGGACAGGGCCCGAATGGCTACACCTTC. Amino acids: CASSQDLGQGPNGYTF.

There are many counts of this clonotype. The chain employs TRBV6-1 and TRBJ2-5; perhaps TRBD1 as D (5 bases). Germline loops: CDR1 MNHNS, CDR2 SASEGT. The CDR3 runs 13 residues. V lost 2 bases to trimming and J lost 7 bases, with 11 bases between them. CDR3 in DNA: TGTGCCAGCAGTGAAACGCAGGGTTCGACCCAGTACTTC. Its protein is CASSETQGSTQYF.

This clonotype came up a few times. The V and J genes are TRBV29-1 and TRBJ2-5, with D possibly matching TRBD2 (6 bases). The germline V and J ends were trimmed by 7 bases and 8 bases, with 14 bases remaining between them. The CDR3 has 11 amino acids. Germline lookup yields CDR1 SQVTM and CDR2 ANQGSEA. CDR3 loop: CSAGTLGTQYF. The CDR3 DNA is TGCAGCGCCGGGACTCTGGGCACCCAGTACTTC.

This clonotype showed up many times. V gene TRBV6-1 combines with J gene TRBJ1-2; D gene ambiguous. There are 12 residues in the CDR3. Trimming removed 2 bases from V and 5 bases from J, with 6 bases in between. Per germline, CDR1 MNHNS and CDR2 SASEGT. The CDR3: CASSEQEYGYTF. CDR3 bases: TGTGCCAGCAGTGAACAGGAGTATGGCTACACCTTC.

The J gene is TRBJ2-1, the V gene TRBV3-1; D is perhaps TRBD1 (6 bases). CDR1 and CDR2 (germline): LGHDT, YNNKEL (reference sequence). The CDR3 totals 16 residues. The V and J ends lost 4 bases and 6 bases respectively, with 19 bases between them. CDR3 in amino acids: CASSPTGTRASNEQFF. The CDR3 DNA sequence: TGTGCCAGCAGCCCAACCGGGACAAGGGCCTCCAATGAGCAGTTCTTC.

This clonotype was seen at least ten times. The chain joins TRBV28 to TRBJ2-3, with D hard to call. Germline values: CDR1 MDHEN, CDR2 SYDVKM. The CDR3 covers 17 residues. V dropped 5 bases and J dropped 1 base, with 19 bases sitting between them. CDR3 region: CASSAPLYSRRTDTQYF. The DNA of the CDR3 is TGTGCCAGCAGTGCTCCTCTTTACAGCCGACGCACAGATACGCAGTATTTT.

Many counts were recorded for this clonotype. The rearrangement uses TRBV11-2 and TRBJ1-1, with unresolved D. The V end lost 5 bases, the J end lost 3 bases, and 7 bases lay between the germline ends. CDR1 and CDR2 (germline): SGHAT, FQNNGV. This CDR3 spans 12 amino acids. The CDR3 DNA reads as TGTGCCAGCAGCAAAGGCGACACTGAAGCTTTCTTT. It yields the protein CASSKGDTEAFF.

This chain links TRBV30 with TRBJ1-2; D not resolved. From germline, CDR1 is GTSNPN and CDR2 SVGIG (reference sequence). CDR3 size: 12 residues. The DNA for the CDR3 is TGTGCTTCCTCCCGGCTTGGGGATGGCTACACCTTC. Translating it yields CASSRLGDGYTF. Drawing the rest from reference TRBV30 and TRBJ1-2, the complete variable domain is SQTIHQWPATLVQPVGSPLSLECTVEGTSNPNLYWYRQAAGRGLQLLFYSVGIGQISSEVPQNLSASRPQDRQFILSSKKLLLSDSGFYLCASSRLGDGYTFGSGTRLTVV.

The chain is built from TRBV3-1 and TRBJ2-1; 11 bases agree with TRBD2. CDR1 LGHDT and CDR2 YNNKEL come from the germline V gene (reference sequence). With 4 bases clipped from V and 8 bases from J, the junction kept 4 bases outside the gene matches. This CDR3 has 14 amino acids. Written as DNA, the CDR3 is TGTGCCAGCAGCCTACTAGCGGGAGTGGATGAGCAGTTCTTC. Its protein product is CASSLLAGVDEQFF.

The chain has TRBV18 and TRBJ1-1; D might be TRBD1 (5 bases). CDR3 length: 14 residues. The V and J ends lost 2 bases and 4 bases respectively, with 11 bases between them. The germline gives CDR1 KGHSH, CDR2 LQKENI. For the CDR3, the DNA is TGTGCCAGCTCACCATTTGGGACGCCCACTGAAGCTTTCTTT. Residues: CASSPFGTPTEAFF. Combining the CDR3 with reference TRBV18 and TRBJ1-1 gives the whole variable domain NAGVMQNPRHLVRRRGQEARLRCSPMKGHSHVYWYRQLPEEGLKFMVYLQKENIIDESGMPKERFSAEFPKEGPSILRIQQVVRGDSAAYFCASSPFGTPTEAFFGQGTRLTVV.

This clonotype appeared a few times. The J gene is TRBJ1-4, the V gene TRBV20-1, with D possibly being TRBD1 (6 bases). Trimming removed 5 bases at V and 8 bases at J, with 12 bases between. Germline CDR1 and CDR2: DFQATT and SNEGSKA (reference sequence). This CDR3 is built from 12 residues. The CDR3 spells CSAWTAREKLFF. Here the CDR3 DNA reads TGCAGTGCTTGGACAGCAAGGGAAAAACTGTTTTTT.

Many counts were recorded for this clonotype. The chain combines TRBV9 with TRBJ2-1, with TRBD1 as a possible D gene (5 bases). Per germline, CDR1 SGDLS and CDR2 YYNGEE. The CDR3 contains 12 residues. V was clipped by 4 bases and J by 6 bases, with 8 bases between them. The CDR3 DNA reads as TGTGCCAGCAGCATACAGGTCAATGAGCAGTTCTTC. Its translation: CASSIQVNEQFF.

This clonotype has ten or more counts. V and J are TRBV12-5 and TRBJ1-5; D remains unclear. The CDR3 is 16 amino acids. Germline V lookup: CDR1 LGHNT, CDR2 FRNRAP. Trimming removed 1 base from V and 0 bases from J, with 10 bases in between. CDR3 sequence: CASGLDPEYSNQPQHF. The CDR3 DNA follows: TGTGCTAGTGGTTTGGACCCGGAGTATAGCAATCAGCCCCAGCATTTT. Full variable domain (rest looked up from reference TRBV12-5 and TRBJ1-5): DARVTQTPRHKVTEMGQEVTMRCQPILGHNTVFWYRQTMMQGLELLAYFRNRAPLDDSGMPKDRFSAEMPDATLATLKIQPSEPRDSAVYFCASGLDPEYSNQPQHFGDGTRLSIL.

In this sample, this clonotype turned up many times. The CDR3 DNA reads TGCGCCAGCAGTGGACGCAGTGGCCCAGCTGAAGCTTTCTTT. Amino acid sequence: CASSGRSGPAEAFF. This chain joins TRBV5-1 and TRBJ1-1, with D unresolved. Germline loops: CDR1 SGHRS, CDR2 YFSETQ. The CDR3 extends over 14 amino acids. The ends were cut back, 5 bases at V and 6 bases at J, with 17 bases in the middle. Based on the CDR3 plus reference TRBV5-1 and TRBJ1-1, the full variable domain is KAGVTQTPRYLIKTRGQQVTLSCSPISGHRSVSWYQQTPGQGLQFLFEYFSETQRNKGNFPGRFSGRQFSNSRSEMNVSTLELGDSALYLCASSGRSGPAEAFFGQGTRLTVV.

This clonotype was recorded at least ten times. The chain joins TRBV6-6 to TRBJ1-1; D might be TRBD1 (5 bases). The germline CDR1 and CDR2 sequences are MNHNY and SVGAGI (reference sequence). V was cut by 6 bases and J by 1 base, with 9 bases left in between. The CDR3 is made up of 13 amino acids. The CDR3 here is CASSPTGNTEAFF. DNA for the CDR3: TGTGCCAGCAGCCCTACAGGGAACACTGAAGCTTTCTTT.

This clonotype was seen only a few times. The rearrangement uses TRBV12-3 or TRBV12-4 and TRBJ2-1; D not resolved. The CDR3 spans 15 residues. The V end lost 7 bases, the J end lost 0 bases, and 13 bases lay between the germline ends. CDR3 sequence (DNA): TGTGCCAGCACCCAGGCGGTGAGCTCCTACAATGAGCAGTTCTTC. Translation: CASTQAVSSYNEQFF.

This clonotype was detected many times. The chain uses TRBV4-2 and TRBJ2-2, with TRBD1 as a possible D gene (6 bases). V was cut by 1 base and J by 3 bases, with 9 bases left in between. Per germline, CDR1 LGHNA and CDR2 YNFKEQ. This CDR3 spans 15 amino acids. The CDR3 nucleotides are TGTGCCAGCAGCCAAGGAGAGGGGGACACCGGGGAGCTGTTTTTT. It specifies CASSQGEGDTGELFF.

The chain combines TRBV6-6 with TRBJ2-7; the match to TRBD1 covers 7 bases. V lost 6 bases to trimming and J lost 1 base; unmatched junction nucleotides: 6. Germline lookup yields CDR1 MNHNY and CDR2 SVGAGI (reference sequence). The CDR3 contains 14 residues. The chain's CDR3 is CASRTGAISYEQYF. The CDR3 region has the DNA TGTGCCAGCAGAACAGGGGCGATATCCTACGAGCAGTACTTC.

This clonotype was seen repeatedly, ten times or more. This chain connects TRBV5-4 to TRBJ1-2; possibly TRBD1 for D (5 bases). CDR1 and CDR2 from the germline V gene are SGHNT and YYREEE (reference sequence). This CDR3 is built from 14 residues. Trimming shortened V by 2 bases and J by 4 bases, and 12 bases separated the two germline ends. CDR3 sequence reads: CASSFYGGGYGYTF. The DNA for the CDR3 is TGTGCCAGCAGCTTTTACGGGGGAGGCTATGGCTACACCTTC. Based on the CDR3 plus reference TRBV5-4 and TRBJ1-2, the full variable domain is ETGVTQSPTHLIKTRGQQVTLRCSSQSGHNTVSWYQQALGQGPQFIFQYYREEENGRGNFPPRFSGLQFPNYSSELNVNALELDDSALYLCASSFYGGGYGYTFGSGTRLTVV.

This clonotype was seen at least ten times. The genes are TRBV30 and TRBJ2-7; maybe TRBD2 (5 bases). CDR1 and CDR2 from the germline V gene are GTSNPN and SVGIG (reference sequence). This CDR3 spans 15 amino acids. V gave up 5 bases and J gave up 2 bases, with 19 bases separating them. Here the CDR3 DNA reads TGTGCCTGGGGCAGTACGGGATCGCTTACCTACGAGCAGTACTTC. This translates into CAWGSTGSLTYEQYF.